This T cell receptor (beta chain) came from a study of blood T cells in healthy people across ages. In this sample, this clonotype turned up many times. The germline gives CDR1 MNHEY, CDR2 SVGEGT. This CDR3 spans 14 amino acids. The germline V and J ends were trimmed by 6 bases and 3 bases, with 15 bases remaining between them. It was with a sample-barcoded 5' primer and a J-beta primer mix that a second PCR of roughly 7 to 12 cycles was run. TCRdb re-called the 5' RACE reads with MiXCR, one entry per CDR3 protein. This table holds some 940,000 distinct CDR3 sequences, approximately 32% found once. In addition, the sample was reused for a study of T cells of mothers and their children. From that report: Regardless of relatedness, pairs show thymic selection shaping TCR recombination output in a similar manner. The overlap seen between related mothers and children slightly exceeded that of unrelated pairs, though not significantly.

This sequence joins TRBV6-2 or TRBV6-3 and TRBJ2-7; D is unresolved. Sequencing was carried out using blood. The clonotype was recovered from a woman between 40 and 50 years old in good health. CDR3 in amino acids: CASSLEGTYYEQYF. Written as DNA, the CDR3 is TGTGCCAGCAGCCTGGAAGGAACCTACTACGAGCAGTACTTC.